The next 25 T cell receptor beta chains were all read from a single sample in a study of PD-1 blockade in classical Hodgkin lymphoma. Sequencing used immunoSEQ multiplex PCR; TCRdb keeps in-frame clones, though not all of them. The sample contains 50,000 or so clones, approximately 73% of which appear only once. The patients all showed relapse after autologous stem cell transplantation, while their brentuximab vedotin exposure varied. The sample here was peripheral blood mononuclear cells (PBMCs), taken before the second cycle of nivolumab. The receptors originated from a human donor with classical Hodgkin lymphoma.

The rearrangement joins TRBV6-1 to TRBJ1-1; possible D gene TRBD1, 6 bases. In germline, CDR1 is MNHNS, CDR2 SASEGT. CDR3 length: 14 amino acids. Trimming took off 1 base at V and 6 bases at J, with 12 bases between the two ends. This CDR3 is CASSEVGGVSEAFF. As DNA, the CDR3 is TGTGCCAGCAGTGAAGTGGGGGGCGTCTCTGAAGCTTTCTTT.

This chain joins TRBV6-1 and TRBJ1-1, with no clear D. The V gene lost 8 bases and the J gene lost 0 bases, with 7 bases spanning the gap. CDR3 length: 12 amino acids. Germline lookup yields CDR1 MNHNS and CDR2 SASEGT. CDR3 protein: CASLLLNTEAFF. The CDR3 nucleotides are TGTGCCAGCCTTCTTCTGAACACTGAAGCTTTCTTT.

This chain links TRBV6-6 with TRBJ1-3; D possibly corresponds to TRBD1 (5 bases). V dropped 3 bases and J dropped 0 bases, with 9 bases sitting between them. The CDR3 loop spans 15 amino acids. In germline, CDR1 is MNHNY, CDR2 SVGAGI (reference sequence). The CDR3 loop is CASSYGGSSGNTIYF. Written as DNA, the CDR3 is TGTGCCAGCAGTTATGGGGGGAGCTCTGGAAACACCATATATTTT.

The sample holds a few counts of this clone. V usage is TRBV7-9 and J usage is TRBJ1-2; D ambiguous. CDR3 size: 17 residues. V was clipped by 5 bases and J by 3 bases, with 22 bases between them. CDR1 and CDR2 from the germline V gene are SEHNR and FQNEAQ (reference sequence). The CDR3 region is CASSLKIDTLGYYGYTF. DNA for the CDR3: TGTGCCAGCAGCCTTAAGATCGACACCCTGGGGTACTATGGCTACACCTTC.

This clone was detected once. The CDR3 loop is CASSLELATYNEQFF. DNA for the CDR3: TGCGCCAGCAGCTTGGAGCTAGCGACCTACAATGAGCAGTTCTTC. The chain links TRBV5-1 to TRBJ2-1; perhaps TRBD2 as D (6 bases). V shed 0 bases and J shed 2 bases, with 9 bases lying between them. CDR3 length: 15 residues. Germline CDR1 reads SGHRS; CDR2 reads YFSETQ.

This clone was observed a handful of times. This sequence joins TRBV25-1 and TRBJ2-5, with D unresolved. This CDR3 has 12 residues. CDR1 and CDR2 (germline): MGHDK, SYGVNS. V lost 2 bases and J 5 bases, leaving 6 bases between the germline ends. CDR3 nucleotide sequence: TGTGCCAGCAGTGAACAATTGGAGACCCAGTACTTC. It is translated as CASSEQLETQYF. The whole variable domain, remainder taken from reference TRBV25-1 and TRBJ2-5, is EADIYQTPRYLVIGTGKKITLECSQTMGHDKMYWYQQDPGMELHLIHYSYGVNSTEKGDLSSESTVSRIRTEHFPLTLESARPSHTSQYLCASSEQLETQYFGPGTRLLVL.

V gene TRBV6-5 combines with J gene TRBJ1-1, with D possibly matching TRBD1 (6 bases). CDR3 length equals 15 residues. The germline V gene encodes CDR1 MNHEY and CDR2 SVGAGI. Trimming took off 0 bases at V and 6 bases at J, with 14 bases between the two ends. The CDR3 nucleotides are TGTGCCAGCAGTTACTCGCTGAGACAGGATCCTGAAGCTTTCTTT. Amino acid sequence: CASSYSLRQDPEAFF.

This clone was counted between two and nine times. The chain uses TRBV29-1 and TRBJ2-2; 10 bases fit TRBD1. The CDR3 extends over 13 amino acids. The germline V gene has CDR1 SQVTM and CDR2 ANQGSEA. After removal of 7 bases from V and 4 bases from J, the junction contained 3 bases not matched to a gene. CDR3 sequence: CSGRTGGTGELFF. DNA of the CDR3: TGCAGCGGGCGGACAGGGGGCACCGGGGAGCTGTTTTTT.

This chain connects TRBV30 to TRBJ1-2; 8 bases align to TRBD1. V gave up 3 bases and J gave up 3 bases; unmatched junction bases: 6. In germline, CDR1 is GTSNPN, CDR2 SVGIG (reference sequence). This CDR3 is built from 14 residues. The DNA for the CDR3 is TGTGCCTGGAGCGACGGACAGGGAGACTATGGCTACACCTTC. This gives the protein CAWSDGQGDYGYTF.

The genes are TRBV30 and TRBJ2-4, with TRBD1 matching 8 bases. This CDR3 is built from 14 residues. Per germline, CDR1 GTSNPN and CDR2 SVGIG (reference sequence). J lost 8 bases, V lost 5 bases, and 11 bases had no gene match. The chain's CDR3 is CAWDRELQGDIQYF. CDR3 nucleotide sequence: TGTGCCTGGGATCGGGAATTACAGGGGGACATTCAGTACTTC.

The J gene is TRBJ1-5, the V gene TRBV27; no firm D call. The CDR3 runs to 15 residues. V was cut by 6 bases and J by 3 bases, with 15 bases left in between. Germline-derived CDR1 and CDR2 are MNHEY and SMNVEV (reference sequence). CDR3 loop: CASSSFYGPNQPQHF. The CDR3 DNA is TGTGCCAGCAGCTCCTTTTACGGCCCCAATCAGCCCCAGCATTTT.

This clone turned up a few times. The rearrangement uses TRBV6-4 and TRBJ1-2; TRBD1 aligns across 9 bases. Germline trimming cut 6 bases from V and 7 bases from J; bases unmatched to any gene: 12. The CDR3 extends over 15 amino acids. Germline loops: CDR1 MRHNA, CDR2 SNTAGT. DNA of the CDR3: TGTGCCAGCAGCCCTTGGACAGGGGCGTCGGGTGGCTACACCTTC. Translating it yields CASSPWTGASGGYTF.

The gene calls are TRBV19 and TRBJ1-2; D not certain. Germline V gene sequence: CDR1 LNHDA, CDR2 SQIVND (reference sequence). V shed 5 bases and J shed 7 bases, with 17 bases lying between them. CDR3 size: 14 residues. The CDR3 protein is CASSPKTRASGYTF. CDR3 bases: TGTGCCAGTAGTCCAAAGACCCGCGCTTCTGGCTACACCTTC.

This rearrangement joins TRBV19 to TRBJ1-1; D not certain. CDR3 length: 13 residues. Germline V gives CDR1 LNHDA, CDR2 SQIVND (reference sequence). Trimming cost V 5 bases and J 7 bases, with 14 bases left between them. The CDR3 DNA reads as TGTGCCAGTAGTCCCTCCTTCCGGGGTGAAGCTTTCTTT. Protein sequence: CASSPSFRGEAFF.

This rearrangement joins TRBV5-1 to TRBJ2-4; D unresolved. This CDR3 spans 15 amino acids. Per germline, CDR1 SGHRS and CDR2 YFSETQ. The ends were cut back, 3 bases at V and 0 bases at J, with 10 bases in the middle. The CDR3: CASSSPTVAKNIQYF. In DNA, the CDR3 is TGCGCCAGCAGCTCGCCGACTGTAGCCAAAAACATTCAGTACTTC.

CDR3 region: CASSLRIGGGTQETQYF. The CDR3 coding sequence is TGCGCCAGCAGCTTGAGAATTGGAGGAGGGACACAAGAGACCCAGTACTTC. J is TRBJ2-5 and V is TRBV5-1, with D perhaps assigned TRBD1 or TRBD2 (6 bases each). The V and J ends lost 1 base and 2 bases respectively, with 18 bases between them. The germline CDR1 and CDR2 sequences are SGHRS and YFSETQ. This CDR3 has 17 residues.

This chain's CDR3 is CASSLRSSGRAEQFF. The CDR3 DNA reads as TGTGCCAGCAGTTTAAGGTCTAGCGGGAGGGCCGAGCAGTTCTTC. The V and J genes are TRBV27 and TRBJ2-1; TRBD2 matches at 12 bases. Germline V lookup: CDR1 MNHEY, CDR2 SMNVEV (reference sequence). This CDR3 is 15 amino acids long. The V gene end was trimmed by 2 bases and the J gene end by 10 bases; junction bases not matched to a gene: 6.

The chain has TRBV5-1 and TRBJ2-7; no reliable D call. Trimming removed 0 bases from V and 3 bases from J, with 10 bases in between. The germline V gene encodes CDR1 SGHRS and CDR2 YFSETQ. The CDR3 totals 14 residues. As DNA, the CDR3 is TGCGCCAGCAGCTTGGTGGCATCAGTCTACGAGCAGTACTTC. Amino acid sequence: CASSLVASVYEQYF.

The chain employs TRBV11-1 and TRBJ2-7; D unclear. The V gene lost 1 base and the J gene lost 4 bases, with 11 bases spanning the gap. Germline CDR1 SGHAT, CDR2 FQDESV (reference sequence). This CDR3 has 14 residues. DNA for the CDR3: TGTGCCAGCAGCTTAGTCCCCGATATGTACGAGCAGTACTTC. Its translation is CASSLVPDMYEQYF.

The V call is TRBV6-5, the J call TRBJ1-1; D not certain. CDR3 length equals 13 residues. CDR1 is MNHEY, CDR2 SVGAGI, per germline. V was clipped by 6 bases and J by 2 bases, with 10 bases between them. CDR3 DNA: TGTGCCAGCAGGCCCGGATTCAACACTGAAGCTTTCTTT. This translates into CASRPGFNTEAFF.

The chain carries TRBV25-1 and TRBJ2-7; no firm D call. The V gene's germline CDR1 is MGHDK and CDR2 SYGVNS. V shed 3 bases and J shed 5 bases, with 11 bases lying between them. This CDR3 contains 13 residues. CDR3 amino acids: CASSDVLWNEQYF. As DNA, the CDR3 is TGTGCCAGCAGTGACGTCCTTTGGAACGAGCAGTACTTC.

This chain uses TRBV5-1 with TRBJ2-2; 7 bases match TRBD1. This CDR3 contains 15 residues. V dropped 3 bases and J dropped 4; count of bases not matched to a gene: 6. Germline V gives CDR1 SGHRS, CDR2 YFSETQ. The CDR3 reads CASSSSGQITGELFF. The CDR3, as DNA: TGCGCCAGCAGCTCGTCGGGACAGATCACCGGGGAGCTGTTTTTT.

The chain combines TRBV6-5 with TRBJ1-5; D not certain. In germline, CDR1 is MNHEY, CDR2 SVGAGI. Trimming pared 7 bases from V and 7 bases from J, leaving 17 bases between. The CDR3 loop spans 14 amino acids. The CDR3 DNA sequence: TGTGCCAGCATCCCGGGCCCCACGCGGCAGCCCCAGCATTTT. Encoded protein: CASIPGPTRQPQHF.

This chain joins TRBV18 and TRBJ1-2; D not resolved. The germline CDR1 and CDR2 sequences are KGHSH and LQKENI. This CDR3 has 14 residues. V lost 0 bases, J lost 8 bases, and 13 bases lay in between. CDR3 nucleotides: TGTGCCAGCTCACCACCGAATAGGGTCGGGGGCTACACCTTC. This sequence encodes CASSPPNRVGGYTF.

As regards this clone: This same CDR3 is encoded by further DNA sequences in the sample. The chain is built from TRBV5-1 and TRBJ1-1; 10 bases fit TRBD1. The V segment lost 2 bases and the J segment 1 base; nucleotides outside the gene matches: 2. Per germline, CDR1 SGHRS and CDR2 YFSETQ. The length of the CDR3 is 15 residues. The CDR3 coding sequence is TGCGCCAGCAGCTTCGGGACAGGGGAGAACACTGAAGCTTTCTTT. Its protein is CASSFGTGENTEAFF.